The next 19 T cell receptor beta chains were all read from a single sample in a study of vaccination and CD4 T cells after COVID-19. The assay that was used to sequence DNA from cultured CD4+ T cells was the Oncomine TCR Beta short-read assay. TCRdb fed the PCR reads into MiXCR, producing one record per CDR3 protein. The sample gives some 13,000 distinct CDR3 sequences, around 40% of which show up once; 20% to 25% is in the top ten. Treatment denoted: approximately nine-day PBMC culture with coronavirus spike peptide pools or control peptides (ViraFEST assay). Their specific antigens are unknown. The source was CD4+ T cells from blood, cultured in vitro, collected before SARS-CoV-2 vaccination. These receptors came from a human donor who had recovered from COVID-19.

Concerning this clonotype: The germline gene is not matched at one end of the junction; a read error may be the cause. The chain couples TRBV20-1 to TRBJ2-2; TRBD2 matches at 7 bases. Germline loops: CDR1 DFQATT, CDR2 SNEGSKA (reference sequence). This CDR3 region has 17 residues. CDR3 protein: CSARPPRGLAVTGELFF. For the CDR3, the DNA is TGCAGTGCTAGACCCCCTCGCGGGCTAGCGGTTACCGGAGAGCTGTTTTTT.

V is TRBV7-9 and J is TRBJ2-1; 7 nucleotides align to TRBD1. Trimming removed 4 bases from V and 7 bases from J; junction bases left unmatched: 7. The CDR3 contains 14 residues. Germline assignment: CDR1 SEHNR and CDR2 FQNEAQ (reference sequence). The DNA for the CDR3 is TGTGCCAGCAGCTCCTACGGGACAGTAAATGAGCAGTTCTTC. It is translated as CASSSYGTVNEQFF.

As regards this clonotype: A read error is likely, as this CDR3 ends without the conserved phenylalanine or tryptophan. This chain joins TRBV29-1 and TRBJ1-1; no reliable D call. Per germline, CDR1 SQVTM and CDR2 ANQGSEA. V was cut by 4 bases and J by 3 bases, with 12 bases left in between. This CDR3 spans 13 amino acids. The chain's CDR3 is CSVGDQMDTEAFS. CDR3 sequence (DNA): TGCAGCGTTGGCGACCAGATGGACACTGAAGCTTTCTCT.

The chain employs TRBV29-1 and TRBJ1-1, with D maybe TRBD1 (6 bases). The CDR3 spans 14 residues. V gave up 4 bases and J gave up 3 bases, with 15 bases separating them. Germline V gene lookup returns CDR1 SQVTM and CDR2 ANQGSEA. This CDR3 is CSVAVGRGHTEAFF. DNA of the CDR3: TGCAGCGTTGCTGTCGGCAGGGGCCACACTGAAGCTTTCTTT.

The chain has TRBV6-1 and TRBJ1-2, with D perhaps matching TRBD1 (5 bases). The CDR3 has 14 residues. Trimming removed 6 bases from V and 5 bases from J, with 16 bases in between. CDR1 and CDR2 from the germline V gene are MNHNS and SASEGT. The CDR3 protein is CASSPPDSLYGYTF. The CDR3 bases are TGTGCCAGCAGCCCTCCCGACAGTCTATATGGCTACACCTTC.

The chain's CDR3 is CASSSTRGGLHGYTF. In nucleotides, the CDR3 is TGTGCCAGCAGTTCAACCCGGGGGGGTTTACATGGCTACACCTTC. The J gene is TRBJ1-2, the V gene TRBV11-3; possible D gene TRBD1, 5 bases. Per the germline V gene, CDR1 is SGHNT and CDR2 is YENEEA. Trimming removed 6 bases at V and 6 bases at J, with 20 bases between. This CDR3 contains 15 residues. Together with reference TRBV11-3 and TRBJ1-2, the CDR3 gives the full variable domain: EAGVVQSPRYKIIEKKQPVAFWCNPISGHNTLYWYLQNLGQGPELLIRYENEEAVDDSQLPKDRFSAERLKGVDSTLKIQPAELGDSAVYLCASSSTRGGLHGYTFGSGTRLTVV.

CDR3 region: CSARGDRGRTDTQYF. The CDR3, as DNA: TGCAGTGCTAGAGGCGACAGGGGGCGCACAGATACGCAGTATTTT. The chain combines TRBV20-1 with TRBJ2-3; 10 bases map to TRBD1. The CDR3 extends over 15 amino acids. Germline loops: CDR1 DFQATT, CDR2 SNEGSKA (reference sequence). With 1 base clipped from V and 1 base from J, the junction kept 2 bases outside the gene matches.

The chain carries TRBV28 and TRBJ2-3; tentatively, D is TRBD1 (5 bases). The CDR3 has 15 residues. CDR1 MDHEN and CDR2 SYDVKM come from the germline V gene. Trimming removed 5 bases at V and 2 bases at J, with 14 bases between. The CDR3: CASSKSWTYTDTQYF. Written as DNA, the CDR3 is TGTGCCAGCAGTAAATCCTGGACATACACAGATACGCAGTATTTT.

This clonotype occurred a few times. This chain links TRBV20-1 with TRBJ1-1; the D gene is possibly TRBD1 (6 bases). Germline V CDR1 and CDR2: DFQATT, SNEGSKA (reference sequence). This CDR3 region has 13 residues. Trimming took 5 bases from V and 3 from J, leaving 13 bases between them. CDR3 in amino acids: CSAEGGGYTEAFF. Here the CDR3 DNA reads TGCAGTGCTGAGGGAGGGGGGTACACTGAAGCTTTCTTT.

This clonotype was observed a single time. This rearrangement joins TRBV19 to TRBJ2-5; 11 bases fit TRBD2. This CDR3 spans 15 amino acids. Germline V gene sequence: CDR1 LNHDA, CDR2 SQIVND (reference sequence). Trimming at V came to 3 bases and at J to 6 bases, leaving 6 bases not matched to a gene. This chain's CDR3 is CASSITTSGMQTQYF. The CDR3 DNA sequence: TGTGCCAGTAGTATTACGACTAGCGGGATGCAGACCCAGTACTTC.

The rearrangement joins TRBV6-1 to TRBJ1-2; D not certain. Germline assignment: CDR1 MNHNS and CDR2 SASEGT. V was pared by 7 bases and J by 2 bases, with 14 bases between. The CDR3 length is 14 residues. The CDR3 loop reads CASTTSPGNYGYTF. The CDR3 nucleotides are TGTGCCAGCACAACTAGTCCGGGGAACTATGGCTACACCTTC.

This chain connects TRBV6-1 to TRBJ2-7; possible D gene TRBD2, 6 bases. The CDR3 is 13 residues long. Germline CDR1 MNHNS, CDR2 SASEGT. V was trimmed by 6 bases and J by 2 bases, leaving 11 bases between them. CDR3 DNA: TGTGCCAGCAGCACCGGGAGACCCTACGAGCAGTACTTC. Its protein product is CASSTGRPYEQYF.

This clonotype was picked up a small number of times. The chain uses TRBV19 and TRBJ1-5; a possible D gene is TRBD1 (5 bases). The V and J ends lost 1 base and 5 bases respectively, with 18 bases between them. CDR3 length: 17 residues. Germline V gene sequence: CDR1 LNHDA, CDR2 SQIVND (reference sequence). CDR3 amino acids: CASSIVTARWRDQPQHF. The CDR3, as DNA: TGTGCCAGTAGTATAGTGACAGCCCGGTGGAGGGATCAGCCCCAGCATTTT. Variable domain in full (rest from reference TRBV19 and TRBJ1-5): DGGITQSPKYLFRKEGQNVTLSCEQNLNHDAMYWYRQDPGQGLRLIYYSQIVNDFQKGDIAEGYSVSREKKESFPLTVTSAQKNPTAFYLCASSIVTARWRDQPQHFGDGTRLSIL.

The rearrangement uses TRBV20-1 and TRBJ2-5; D unresolved. V lost 0 bases, J lost 0 bases, and 5 bases lay in between. The CDR3 loop spans 13 amino acids. CDR1 is DFQATT and CDR2 is SNEGSKA in the germline V gene (reference sequence). CDR3 bases: TGCAGTGCTAGAGATCAGTACCAAGAGACCCAGTACTTC. Translating it yields CSARDQYQETQYF.

This clonotype was counted once. This chain joins TRBV24-1 and TRBJ2-1, with D possibly called TRBD1 or TRBD2 (5 bases each). The germline CDR1 and CDR2 sequences are KGHDR and SFDVKD. V dropped 4 bases and J dropped 7 bases, with 16 bases sitting between them. The CDR3 runs 15 residues. CDR3 loop: CATSEDGTVGNEQFF. CDR3 nucleotides: TGTGCCACCAGTGAAGACGGGACCGTGGGGAATGAGCAGTTCTTC.

The V gene is TRBV20-1, the J gene TRBJ2-7, with 8 bases identical to TRBD1. CDR1 DFQATT and CDR2 SNEGSKA come from the germline V gene (reference sequence). V shed 6 bases and J 4 bases; nucleotides not matched to a gene: 5. The CDR3 has 12 residues. The CDR3 loop is CSARGQVYEQYF. The CDR3 nucleotides read TGCAGTGCCAGGGGACAGGTTTACGAGCAGTACTTC.

The rearrangement links TRBV6-5 to TRBJ1-1; weak D call: TRBD1 (6 bases). CDR1 is MNHEY, CDR2 SVGAGI, per germline. Trimming took off 6 bases at V and 2 bases at J, with 13 bases between the two ends. The CDR3 spans 14 residues. CDR3 DNA sequence: TGTGCCAGCAGCTACCTGGGGGCTAACACTGAAGCTTTCTTT. It codes for CASSYLGANTEAFF.

The J gene is TRBJ1-5, the V gene TRBV4-3; D gene unclear. Germline-derived CDR1 and CDR2 are LGHNA and YSLEER. Trimming pared 2 bases from V and 4 bases from J, leaving 12 bases between. CDR3 length equals 15 residues. CDR3 nucleotide sequence: TGCGCCAGCAGCCAAAATCTACAGATTAATCAGCCCCAGCATTTT. The encoded protein is CASSQNLQINQPQHF.

J is TRBJ2-5 and V is TRBV20-1; no clear D gene. V lost 6 bases, J lost 5 bases, and 7 bases lay in between. The CDR3 runs to 10 residues. The V gene's germline CDR1 is DFQATT and CDR2 SNEGSKA (reference sequence). As DNA, the CDR3 is TGCAGTGCCTATACGGAGACCCAGTACTTC. Its protein product is CSAYTETQYF.